This T cell receptor (beta chain) was found in a study of shared T cell receptors in the human thymus. Profiled with immunoSEQ multiplex PCR; TCRdb holds only in-frame clones, not every one. Of 540,000 or so clones listed, around 82% were seen once; the top ten hold about 0.014%. Germline CDR1 and CDR2: LGHNA and YSLEER. Unmatched junction bases numbered 4, after V lost 5 bases and J lost 6 bases. The CDR3 spans 13 residues. These sequences were also reported in another study, on human thymus T cells. That work adds: Healthy Finnish infants undergoing corrective surgery for congenital heart defects provided the donor material. Thymus tissue for the work was resected from patients undergoing corrective heart surgery.

The sample consisted of thymocytes. The chain links TRBV4-3 to TRBJ2-1, with 7 nucleotides matching TRBD1. This TCR was sampled from a boy in the first two years of life with a congenital heart defect. The CDR3 region is CASSTGQSNEQFF. CDR3 bases: TGCGCCAGCAGCACGGGACAGAGCAATGAGCAGTTCTTC.